Detailed here is one T cell receptor (beta chain). Its antigen is currently unknown. The same CDR3 can be traced to other DNA sequences in this sample. Sequencing used immunoSEQ multiplex PCR; TCRdb keeps in-frame clones, though not all of them. The table has 250,000 to 350,000 clones, around 87% seen once. This record belongs to a study of cytomegalovirus exposure and HLA in healthy donors. Broader study findings: Both high specificity and high sensitivity reportedly marked the classifier's diagnosis of cytomegalovirus status. Within the approximately 110 validation repertoires, first-cohort TCR clusters tended to co-occur, according to a later analysis. Investigators reported 150 to 200 TCR beta chains as tied to cytomegalovirus.

The V segment lost 6 bases and the J segment 2 bases; nucleotides outside the gene matches: 5. The CDR3 spans 14 residues. The germline gives CDR1 MNHNS, CDR2 SASEGT. The sequenced sample consisted of PBMCs. V and J are TRBV6-1 and TRBJ1-1; 8 nucleotides agree with TRBD1. The receptor was isolated from a woman aged 18-35 years in good health and CMV-seronegative. In nucleotides, the CDR3 is TGTGCCAGCAGAGCCGGGACAGGCAACACTGAAGCTTTCTTT. Encoded protein: CASRAGTGNTEAFF.